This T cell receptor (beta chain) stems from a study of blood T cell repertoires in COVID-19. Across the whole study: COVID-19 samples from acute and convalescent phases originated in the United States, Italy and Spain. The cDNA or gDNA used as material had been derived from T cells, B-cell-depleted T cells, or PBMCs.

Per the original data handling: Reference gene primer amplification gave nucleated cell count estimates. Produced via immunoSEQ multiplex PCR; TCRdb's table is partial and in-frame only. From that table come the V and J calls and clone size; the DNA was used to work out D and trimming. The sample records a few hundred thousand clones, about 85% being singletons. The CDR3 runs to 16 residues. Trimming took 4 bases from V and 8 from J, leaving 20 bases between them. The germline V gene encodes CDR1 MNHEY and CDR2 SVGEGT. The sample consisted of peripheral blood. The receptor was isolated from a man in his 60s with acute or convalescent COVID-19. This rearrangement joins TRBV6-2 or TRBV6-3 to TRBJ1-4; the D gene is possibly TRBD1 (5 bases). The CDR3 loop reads CASSSSLQGSREKLFF. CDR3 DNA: TGTGCCAGCAGTTCGAGTTTGCAGGGAAGTAGGGAAAAACTGTTTTTT.